The 16 T cell receptor beta chains below all came from one sample that was sequenced in a study of blood T cell repertoires in COVID-19. Assay used: immunoSEQ multiplex PCR; TCRdb lists only in-frame clones, some missing. The data hold some 220,000 clones, with 84% observed a single time. The sequenced sample consisted of peripheral blood. All receptors derive from a woman aged 60-75 years with acute or convalescent COVID-19.

The CDR3 here is CASSQHTGINQPQHF. CDR3 coding DNA: TGTGCCAGCAGCCAACATACGGGAATTAATCAGCCCCAGCATTTT. The chain recombines TRBV4-2 with TRBJ1-5, with D unclear. Trimming removed 2 bases from V and 4 bases from J, with 12 bases in between. Germline V lookup: CDR1 LGHNA, CDR2 YNFKEQ. The CDR3 extends over 15 amino acids.

The chain employs TRBV4-2 and TRBJ2-1; 12 nucleotides align to TRBD2. The CDR3 is made up of 18 amino acids. Germline V gene sequence: CDR1 LGHNA, CDR2 YNFKEQ. V shed 1 base and J 1 base; nucleotides not matched to a gene: 5. CDR3: CASSQGVTSGGSYNEQFF. CDR3 nucleotide sequence: TGTGCCAGCAGCCAAGGGGTGACTAGCGGGGGATCCTACAATGAGCAGTTCTTC.

This sequence joins TRBV5-6 and TRBJ1-5; D may be TRBD1 (6 bases). CDR1 is SGHDT and CDR2 is YYEEEE in the germline V gene. The V and J ends lost 3 bases and 4 bases respectively, with 11 bases between them. The CDR3 spans 14 residues. The CDR3 coding sequence is TGTGCCAGCAGCTCTGGACAGTCAAATCAGCCCCAGCATTTT. This codes for CASSSGQSNQPQHF.

The chain is built from TRBV23-1 and TRBJ2-7; maybe TRBD1 (5 bases). TRBV23-1 is designated an ORF whose function remains uncertain. The ends were cut back, 1 base at V and 2 bases at J, with 15 bases in the middle. CDR3 size: 16 residues. The CDR3 reads CASSQFEAGKPYEQYF. The CDR3 DNA follows: TGCGCCAGCAGTCAATTTGAGGCAGGGAAACCCTACGAGCAGTACTTC.

The sample holds a few counts of this clone. This chain uses TRBV5-6 with TRBJ1-6, with 9 bases that match TRBD1. J was trimmed by 3 bases and V by 4 bases; bases with no gene match: 14. CDR1 and CDR2 from the germline V gene are SGHDT and YYEEEE. The CDR3 runs to 19 residues. This CDR3 is CASSLRQGGGLGYNSPLHF. CDR3 nucleotides: TGTGCCAGCAGCCTGAGACAGGGGGGAGGCCTAGGCTATAATTCACCCCTCCACTTT.

Only a few counts were recorded for this clone. This sequence joins TRBV19 and TRBJ1-3, with D tentatively TRBD1 (6 bases). Trimming took off 6 bases at V and 6 bases at J, with 15 bases between the two ends. This CDR3 has 14 amino acids. Germline V gene lookup returns CDR1 LNHDA and CDR2 SQIVND (reference sequence). The CDR3 coding sequence is TGTGCCAGTAGAAAACAGGGAGATGAAAACACCATATATTTT. Encoded protein: CASRKQGDENTIYF.

The genes are TRBV2 and TRBJ1-2; D is unresolved. Trimming removed 7 bases at V and 14 bases at J, with 29 bases between. The CDR3 runs to 15 residues. The V gene's germline CDR1 is SNHLY and CDR2 FYNNEI. The CDR3 region has the DNA TGTGCCAGCACTGCCCGAGGGTCCCCTTTGGGCACGGGGACCTTC. Its protein product is CASTARGSPLGTGTF.

The V and J genes are TRBV12-5 and TRBJ1-2; TRBD1 agrees at 8 bases. CDR1 and CDR2 from the germline V gene are LGHNT and FRNRAP. The CDR3 consists of 14 residues. V lost 6 bases, J lost 4 bases, and 7 bases stayed unmatched. This CDR3 is CASGTAGGAYGYTF. CDR3 sequence (DNA): TGTGCTAGTGGGACGGCAGGGGGCGCCTATGGCTACACCTTC.

This clone was counted a few times. This chain connects TRBV4-1 to TRBJ1-2; 9 bases map to TRBD1. Germline loops: CDR1 MGHRA, CDR2 YSYEKL. The CDR3 length is 15 residues. V shed 2 bases and J 7 bases; nucleotides not matched to a gene: 8. The CDR3, as DNA: TGCGCCAGCAGCCAAAACATGGGACAGGGCCGTGGCTACACCTTC. This codes for CASSQNMGQGRGYTF.

This clone came up a few times. The CDR3 nucleotides read TGTGCCAGCAGTGTGGGACTAGCGCGCCGCCTACCCACAGATACGCAGTATTTT. Translation: CASSVGLARRLPTDTQYF. V is TRBV2 and J is TRBJ2-3, with 10 bases identical to TRBD2. Germline trimming cut 4 bases from V and 2 bases from J; bases unmatched to any gene: 12. The germline CDR1 and CDR2 sequences are SNHLY and FYNNEI. The CDR3 contains 18 residues.

This chain connects TRBV11-1 to TRBJ2-3; TRBD2 matches at 10 bases. From germline, CDR1 is SGHAT and CDR2 FQDESV (reference sequence). The V gene end was trimmed by 8 bases and the J gene end by 5 bases; junction bases not matched to a gene: 10. The CDR3 sequence is 15 residues long. The CDR3 loop is CASGIAGGPGDTQYF. CDR3 nucleotides: TGTGCCAGCGGTATAGCGGGGGGCCCAGGAGATACGCAGTATTTT.

The CDR3 region is CASSAGGSEAFF. The CDR3 nucleotides read TGTGCCAGTAGTGCAGGGGGATCTGAAGCTTTCTTT. The gene calls are TRBV19 and TRBJ1-1, with TRBD1 identical over 7 bases. Trimming removed 5 bases from V and 6 bases from J; junction bases left unmatched: 3. This CDR3 is built from 12 residues. In germline, CDR1 is LNHDA, CDR2 SQIVND (reference sequence).

The sample holds a few counts of this clone. For the CDR3, the DNA is TGTGCCAGCAGCTTAGGTGCGGGTCGTGAGCAGTTCTTC. This gives the protein CASSLGAGREQFF. The chain links TRBV11-1 to TRBJ2-1, with D maybe TRBD2 (5 bases). The ends were cut back, 1 base at V and 9 bases at J, with 10 bases in the middle. The CDR3 sequence is 13 residues long. CDR1 is SGHAT and CDR2 is FQDESV in the germline V gene (reference sequence). Drawing the rest from reference TRBV11-1 and TRBJ2-1, the complete variable domain is EAEVAQSPRYKITEKSQAVAFWCDPISGHATLYWYRQILGQGPELLVQFQDESVVDDSQLPKDRFSAERLKGVDSTLKIQPAELGDSAMYLCASSLGAGREQFFGPGTRLTVL.

The chain carries TRBV5-6 and TRBJ1-5, with 8 bases matching TRBD1. The V and J ends lost 4 bases and 0 bases, in that order; junction bases with no gene match: 6. The germline gives CDR1 SGHDT, CDR2 YYEEEE. This CDR3 has 16 residues. In DNA, the CDR3 is TGTGCCAGCAGCCGCCGGACAGGGTATAGCAATCAGCCCCAGCATTTT. Its protein product is CASSRRTGYSNQPQHF.

V usage is TRBV28 and J usage is TRBJ1-1; 7 nucleotides agree with TRBD1. Germline V lookup: CDR1 MDHEN, CDR2 SYDVKM. The V gene end was trimmed by 6 bases and the J gene end by 0 bases; junction bases not matched to a gene: 7. CDR3 length: 15 residues. The chain's CDR3 is CASSRGGPMNTEAFF. Written as DNA, the CDR3 is TGTGCCAGCAGCCGAGGGGGCCCCATGAACACTGAAGCTTTCTTT.

The rearrangement uses TRBV21-1 and TRBJ1-2; the table's D gene call, TRBD1, was not cross checked with the DNA. TRBV21-1 is shown as a pseudogene. CDR3 length equals 18 residues. The CDR3 DNA follows: TGTGCCAGCAGCAAAGTGATTAGGACAGGAAGTTCTTCTGAGGGCTACACCTTC. It codes for CASSKVIRTGSSSEGYTF.